This TCR beta chain was sequenced in a study of blood T cell repertoires in COVID-19. As for the study in general: Acute-phase and convalescent COVID-19 samples originated in the United States, Italy and Spain. Nucleic acid was either cDNA or gDNA, and it came from T cells, B-cell-depleted T cells, or PBMCs.

Original processing notes: The assay estimated nucleated cells by amplifying reference gene primers. This table comes from immunoSEQ multiplex PCR, and its TCRdb copy is limited to in-frame clones, with some not included. V and J calls and clone size are those listed in that table; D and trimming were worked out from the DNA. The sample yields fewer than 60,000 clones, 82% seen once. V was shortened by 8 bases and J by 2 bases, with 15 bases between the two germline ends. Germline lookup yields CDR1 SQVTM and CDR2 ANQGSEA. This CDR3 comprises 13 residues. The sequenced material came from peripheral blood. The chain is built from TRBV29-1 and TRBJ1-2; TRBD1 is a possible D gene (5 bases). This TCR was sampled from an elderly man with COVID-19, enrolled during active disease. DNA for the CDR3: TGCAGCACCCCAGGGATCGGGAACTATGGCTACACCTTC. Its translation is CSTPGIGNYGYTF. Full variable domain (missing parts from reference TRBV29-1 and TRBJ1-2): SAVISQKPSRDICQRGTSLTIQCQVDSQVTMMFWYRQQPGQSLTLIATANQGSEATYESGFVIDKFPISRPNLTFSTLTVSNMSPEDSSIYLCSTPGIGNYGYTFGSGTRLTVV.